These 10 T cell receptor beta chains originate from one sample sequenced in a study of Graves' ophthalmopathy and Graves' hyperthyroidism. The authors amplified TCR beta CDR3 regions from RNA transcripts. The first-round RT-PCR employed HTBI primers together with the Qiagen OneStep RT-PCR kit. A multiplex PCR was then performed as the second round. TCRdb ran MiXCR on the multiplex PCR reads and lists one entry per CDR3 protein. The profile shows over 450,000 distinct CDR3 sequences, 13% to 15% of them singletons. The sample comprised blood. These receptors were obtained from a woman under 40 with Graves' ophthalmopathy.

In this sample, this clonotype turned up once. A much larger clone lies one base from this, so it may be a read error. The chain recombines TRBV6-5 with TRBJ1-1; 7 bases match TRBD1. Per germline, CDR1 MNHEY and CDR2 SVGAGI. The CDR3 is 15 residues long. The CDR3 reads CVSSYWGGGGTEAFF. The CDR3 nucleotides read TGTGTCAGCAGTTACTGGGGAGGGGGCGGCACTGAAGCTTTCTTT.

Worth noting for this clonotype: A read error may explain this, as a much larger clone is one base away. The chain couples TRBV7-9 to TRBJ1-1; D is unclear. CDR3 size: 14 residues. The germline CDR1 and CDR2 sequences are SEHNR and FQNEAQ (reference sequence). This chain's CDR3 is CASSRQSPNTEACF. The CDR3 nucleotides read TGTGCCAGCAGCCGACAAAGTCCGAACACTGAAGCTTGCTTT.

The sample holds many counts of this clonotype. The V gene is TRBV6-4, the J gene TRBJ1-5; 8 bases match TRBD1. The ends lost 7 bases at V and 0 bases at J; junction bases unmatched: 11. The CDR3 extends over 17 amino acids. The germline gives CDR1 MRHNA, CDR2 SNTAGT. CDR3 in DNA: TGTGCCAGCAACACGGACAGGGTACGGAATAGCAATCAGCCCCAGCATTTT. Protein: CASNTDRVRNSNQPQHF.

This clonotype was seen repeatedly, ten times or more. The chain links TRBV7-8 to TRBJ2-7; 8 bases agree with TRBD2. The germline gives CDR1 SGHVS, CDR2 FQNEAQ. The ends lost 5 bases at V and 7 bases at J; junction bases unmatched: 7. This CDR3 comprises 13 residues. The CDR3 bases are TGTGCCAGCAGCGTTACTAGCGGCGGGGAGCAGTACTTC. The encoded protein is CASSVTSGGEQYF.

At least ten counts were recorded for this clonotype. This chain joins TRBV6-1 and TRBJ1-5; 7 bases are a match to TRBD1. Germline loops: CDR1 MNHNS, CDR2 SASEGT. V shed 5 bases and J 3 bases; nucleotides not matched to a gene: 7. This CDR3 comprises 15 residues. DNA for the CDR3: TGTGCCAGCAGTCGACAGGGATGGGACAATCAGCCCCAGCATTTT. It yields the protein CASSRQGWDNQPQHF.

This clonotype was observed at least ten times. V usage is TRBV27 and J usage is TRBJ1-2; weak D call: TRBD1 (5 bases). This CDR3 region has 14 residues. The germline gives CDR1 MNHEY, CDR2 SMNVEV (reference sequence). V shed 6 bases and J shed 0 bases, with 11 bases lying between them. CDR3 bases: TGTGCCAGCAGGTCCCGGGGGGCTAACTATGGCTACACCTTC. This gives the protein CASRSRGANYGYTF.

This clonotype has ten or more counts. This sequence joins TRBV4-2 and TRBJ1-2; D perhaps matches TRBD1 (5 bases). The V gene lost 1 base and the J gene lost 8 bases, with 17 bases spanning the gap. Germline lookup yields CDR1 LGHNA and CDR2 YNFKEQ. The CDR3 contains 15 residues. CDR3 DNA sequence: TGTGCCAGCAGCCAAGTATCGGTTCAGGGCTGGGGCTACACCTTC. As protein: CASSQVSVQGWGYTF.

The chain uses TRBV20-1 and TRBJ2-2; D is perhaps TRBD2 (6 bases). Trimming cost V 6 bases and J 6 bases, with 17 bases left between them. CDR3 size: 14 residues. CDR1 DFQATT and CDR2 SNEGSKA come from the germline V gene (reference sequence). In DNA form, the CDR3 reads TGCAGTGCGCCGAGCCGGAGGGCGCCCGGGGAGCTGTTTTTT. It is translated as CSAPSRRAPGELFF.

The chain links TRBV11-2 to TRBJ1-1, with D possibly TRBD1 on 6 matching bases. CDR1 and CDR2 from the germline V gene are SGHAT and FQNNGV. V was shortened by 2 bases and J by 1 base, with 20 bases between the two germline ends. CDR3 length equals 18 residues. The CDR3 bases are TGTGCCAGCAGCTTACTCCGGGACACGCGGCGGGGGAACACTGAAGCTTTCTTT. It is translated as CASSLLRDTRRGNTEAFF.

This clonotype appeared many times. The CDR3 loop is CASSRDTQPQHF. The CDR3 nucleotides are TGTGCCAGCAGTCGTGACACCCAGCCCCAGCATTTT. V gene TRBV2 combines with J gene TRBJ1-5, with D unclear. V was pared by 5 bases and J by 7 bases, with 9 bases between. The CDR3 is 12 residues long. CDR1 SNHLY and CDR2 FYNNEI come from the germline V gene.